This TCR beta chain stems from a study of T-cell reconstitution after alpha-beta-depleted transplantation in children. General study results and limits: Some patients showed high day-60 TCRbeta diversity, which derived from surviving recipient T cells and thymic progenitors. Newly generated T cells supplied most T-cell counts and diversity one year post-transplant. Several hundred graft clones that had expanded were reportedly the source of alpha-beta T cells about two months after transplant.

Turning to this clonotype: Its antigen is unidentified.

Unique molecular identifiers were incorporated during preparation of the TCRbeta library. TCRdb re-derived calls from the PCR reads in MiXCR, one entry per CDR3 protein. The profile shows around 960,000 distinct CDR3 sequences, about 31% of them singletons. Trimming removed 3 bases at V and 4 bases at J, with 13 bases between. Germline CDR1 and CDR2: KGHDR and SFDVKD. The CDR3 runs 15 residues. The material was PBMCs, mostly from graft donor cells, obtained 360 days after TCRalphabeta/CD19-depleted stem cell transplant. The source of this sequence is a boy younger than two who had a stem cell transplant for SCID, so the T cells may come from the graft donor. The V gene is TRBV24-1, the J gene TRBJ2-3, with D unresolved. CDR3 loop: CATSDGGRKSDTQYF. The CDR3 DNA sequence: TGTGCCACCAGTGATGGCGGCAGGAAGTCAGATACGCAGTATTTT.